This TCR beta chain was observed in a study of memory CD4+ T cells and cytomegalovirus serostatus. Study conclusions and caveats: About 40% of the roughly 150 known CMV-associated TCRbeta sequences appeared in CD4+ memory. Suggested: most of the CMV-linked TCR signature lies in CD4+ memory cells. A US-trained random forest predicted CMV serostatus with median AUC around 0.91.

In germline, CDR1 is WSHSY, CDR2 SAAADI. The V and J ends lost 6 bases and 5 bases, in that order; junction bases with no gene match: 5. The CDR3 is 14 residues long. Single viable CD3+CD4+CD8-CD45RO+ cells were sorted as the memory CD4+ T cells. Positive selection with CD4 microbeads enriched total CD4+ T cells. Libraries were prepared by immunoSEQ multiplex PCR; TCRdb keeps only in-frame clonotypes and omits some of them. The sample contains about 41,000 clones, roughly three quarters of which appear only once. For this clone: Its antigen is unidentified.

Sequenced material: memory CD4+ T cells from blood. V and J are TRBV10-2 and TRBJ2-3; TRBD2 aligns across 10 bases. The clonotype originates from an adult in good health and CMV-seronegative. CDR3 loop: CASRLAGLQDTQYF. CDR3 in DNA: TGCGCCAGCAGACTAGCGGGACTTCAAGATACGCAGTATTTT.